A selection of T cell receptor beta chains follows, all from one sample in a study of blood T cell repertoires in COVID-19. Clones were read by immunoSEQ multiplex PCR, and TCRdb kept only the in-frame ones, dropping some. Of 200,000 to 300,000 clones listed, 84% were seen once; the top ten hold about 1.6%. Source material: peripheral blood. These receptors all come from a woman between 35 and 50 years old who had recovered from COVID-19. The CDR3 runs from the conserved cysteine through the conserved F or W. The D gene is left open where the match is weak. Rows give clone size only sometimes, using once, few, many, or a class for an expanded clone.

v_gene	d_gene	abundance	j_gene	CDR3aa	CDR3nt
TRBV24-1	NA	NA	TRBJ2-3	CATSDLGGGGTDTQYF	TGTGCCACCAGTGATCTAGGGGGGGGCGGCACAGATACGCAGTATTTT
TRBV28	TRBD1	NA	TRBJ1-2	CASSPRTGSNSWYGYTF	TGTGCCAGCAGTCCCCGGACAGGATCTAACTCGTGGTATGGCTACACCTTC
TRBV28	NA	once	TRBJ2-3	CASSLLLATDTQYF	TGTGCCAGCAGTTTATTACTAGCTACAGATACGCAGTATTTT
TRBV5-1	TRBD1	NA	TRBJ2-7	CASSLEDRVYEQYF	TGCGCCAGCAGCTTGGAGGACAGGGTCTACGAGCAGTACTTC
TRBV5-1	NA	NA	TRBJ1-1	CASQTEYMNTEAFF	TGCGCCAGCCAGACAGAATACATGAACACTGAAGCTTTCTTT
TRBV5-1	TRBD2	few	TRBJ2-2	CASSLARLAGGPGTGELFF	TGCGCCAGCAGCTTGGCCAGACTAGCGGGGGGCCCCGGAACCGGGGAGCTGTTTTTT
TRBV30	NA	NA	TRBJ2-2	CAWRSAGLYTGELFF	TGTGCCTGGAGATCGGCGGGGCTCTACACCGGGGAGCTGTTTTTT
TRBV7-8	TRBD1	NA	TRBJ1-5	CASSLGQGADQPQHF	TGTGCCAGCAGCTTAGGACAGGGGGCGGATCAGCCCCAGCATTTT
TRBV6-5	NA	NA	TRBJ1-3	CASRRQGSGGNTIYF	TGTGCCAGCAGGCGTCAGGGATCTGGAGGAAACACCATATATTTT
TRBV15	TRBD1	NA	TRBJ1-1	CATSRAAGGREAFF	TGTGCCACCAGCAGAGCGGCAGGGGGCAGGGAAGCTTTCTTT
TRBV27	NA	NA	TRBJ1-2	CASSLEVGRENGYTF	TGTGCCAGCAGTTTGGAGGTAGGGAGGGAGAATGGCTACACCTTC
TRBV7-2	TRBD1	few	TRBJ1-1	CASSDRVSTEAFF	TGTGCCAGCAGCGACAGGGTATCCACTGAAGCTTTCTTT
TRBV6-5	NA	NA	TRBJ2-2	CASSYSKSSGGELFF	TGTGCCAGCAGTTACTCGAAATCCTCCGGCGGGGAGCTGTTTTTT
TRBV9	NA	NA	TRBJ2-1	CASSPHSNNNEQFF	TGTGCCAGCAGCCCCCACAGTAATAACAATGAGCAGTTCTTC
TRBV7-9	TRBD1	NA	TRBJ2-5	CASSLRQGIQETQYF	TGTGCCAGCAGCTTAAGACAGGGGATCCAAGAGACCCAGTACTTC
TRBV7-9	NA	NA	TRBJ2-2	CASSLRRGNTGELFF	TGTGCCAGCAGCTTAAGGCGGGGCAACACCGGGGAGCTGTTTTTT
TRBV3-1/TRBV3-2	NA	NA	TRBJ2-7	CASTGEATYEQYF	TGTGCCAGCACCGGAGAGGCCACCTACGAGCAGTACTTC
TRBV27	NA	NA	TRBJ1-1	CASTTGPQNTEAFF	TGTGCCAGCACAACGGGTCCTCAGAACACTGAAGCTTTCTTT
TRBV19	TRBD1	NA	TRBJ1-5	CASRDGRDRGPWKSNQPQHF	TGTGCCAGTAGAGATGGGAGGGACAGGGGGCCTTGGAAGTCCAATCAGCCCCAGCATTTT
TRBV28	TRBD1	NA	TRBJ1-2	CASSPGGPYGYTF	TGTGCCAGCAGTCCAGGGGGACCTTATGGCTACACCTTC
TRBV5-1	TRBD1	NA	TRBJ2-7	CASGDSTYEQYF	TGCGCCAGCGGGGACAGTACCTACGAGCAGTACTTC
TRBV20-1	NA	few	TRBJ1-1	CSAAGNTEAFF	TGCAGTGCCGCGGGGAACACTGAAGCTTTCTTT
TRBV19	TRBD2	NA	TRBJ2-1	CASSLIAGAYNEQFF	TGTGCCAGTAGCCTGATAGCGGGGGCCTACAATGAGCAGTTCTTC
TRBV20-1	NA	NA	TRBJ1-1	CSASKRDTEAFF	TGCAGTGCTAGTAAGCGGGACACTGAAGCTTTCTTT
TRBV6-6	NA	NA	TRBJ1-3	CASSWGEGNTIYF	TGTGCCAGCAGTTGGGGGGAGGGAAACACCATATATTTT
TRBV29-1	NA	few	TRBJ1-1	CSVEGQGSTEAFF	TGCAGCGTTGAGGGCCAGGGGAGCACTGAAGCTTTCTTT
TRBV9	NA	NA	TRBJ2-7	CASSKQAEPAYEQYF	TGTGCCAGCAGTAAACAAGCGGAACCGGCCTACGAGCAGTACTTC
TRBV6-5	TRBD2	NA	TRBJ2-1	CASSYSRASGGSQFF	TGTGCCAGCAGTTACTCGAGGGCTAGCGGGGGCTCGCAGTTCTTC
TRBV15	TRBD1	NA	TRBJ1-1	CATSRDTGVGTEAFF	TGTGCCACCAGCAGAGATACAGGGGTGGGGACTGAAGCTTTCTTT
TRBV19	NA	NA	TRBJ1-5	CASSIGVSQPQHF	TGTGCCAGTAGTATCGGAGTTTCTCAGCCCCAGCATTTT
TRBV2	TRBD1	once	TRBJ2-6	CASRQGVTSGANVLTF	TGTGCCAGCAGGCAGGGGGTAACGTCTGGGGCCAACGTCCTGACTTTC